The next 24 T cell receptor beta chains were all read from a single sample in a study of post-analysis software for immune sequencing data (dated by TCRdb to the mid-2010s). Broader findings and caveats from the paper: Patients showed significantly higher frequencies than controls for roughly five TRBV segments, among them TRBV5-6, TRBV5-1 and TRBV20-1.

Antigens for these TCRs are unknown. Libraries were built with PCR. For sequencing, an Illumina HiSeq 2500 was employed. Unique molecular identifiers were incorporated into TCR beta cDNA libraries to reduce PCR and sequencing biases. Starting from the raw public reads, TCRdb applied fastp trimming at Q25, assembled clones with MiXCR and retained in-frame beta chains. Identical CDR3 proteins give one entry, which carries the most common genes and DNA. Recorded for this sample are fewer than 850,000 distinct CDR3 sequences; 30% of them occurred a single time. Around 0.56% of the sample belongs to the ten largest clones. The sample taken for sequencing was blood. These receptors originate from a girl aged 5 to 17 with multiple sclerosis.

V and J are TRBV6-5 and TRBJ2-2; 7 nucleotides line up with TRBD2. Germline CDR1 is MNHEY and CDR2 is SVGAGI. This CDR3 contains 15 residues. The V and J ends lost 5 bases and 3 bases, in that order; junction bases with no gene match: 6. Written as DNA, the CDR3 is TGTGCCAGCAGTGGGGGGGGGATGGACACCGGGGAGCTGTTTTTT. Translated: CASSGGGMDTGELFF.

This clonotype was found a few times. The V call is TRBV7-8, the J call TRBJ2-1; 10 bases map to TRBD1. There are 15 residues in the CDR3. Germline lookup yields CDR1 SGHVS and CDR2 FQNEAQ. With 5 bases clipped from V and 9 bases from J, the junction kept 10 bases outside the gene matches. CDR3 sequence reads: CASSLKPGQGLEQFF. DNA of the CDR3: TGTGCCAGCAGCCTTAAACCGGGACAGGGGCTTGAGCAGTTCTTC. Together with reference TRBV7-8 and TRBJ2-1, the CDR3 gives the full variable domain: GAGVSQSPRYKVAKRGQDVALRCDPISGHVSLFWYQQALGQGPEFLTYFQNEAQLDKSGLPSDRFFAERPEGSVSTLKIQRTQQEDSAVYLCASSLKPGQGLEQFFGPGTRLTVL.

J is TRBJ2-4 and V is TRBV7-2; D is uncertain. The germline gives CDR1 SGHTA, CDR2 FQGNSA. The CDR3 spans 19 residues. V was trimmed by 1 base and J by 1 base, leaving 20 bases between them. The CDR3 loop is CASSLVISSAYSAKNIQYF. The CDR3 bases are TGTGCCAGCAGCTTAGTGATTAGTTCGGCCTATTCGGCCAAAAACATTCAGTACTTC.

The rearrangement joins TRBV5-4 to TRBJ2-1; 9 nucleotides align to TRBD2. V was clipped by 4 bases and J by 4 bases; unmatched bases: 9. The germline gives CDR1 SGHNT, CDR2 YYREEE (reference sequence). The CDR3 loop spans 16 amino acids. CDR3 DNA: TGTGCCAGCAGCCGGCCAGCGGGGGGCTCGTACAATGAGCAGTTCTTC. Its translation: CASSRPAGGSYNEQFF.

This chain links TRBV12-3 or TRBV12-4 with TRBJ2-3, with a possible D match to TRBD1 (6 bases). Between the trimmed V and J ends, which lost 2 bases and 8 bases, there was a span of 23 bases. The CDR3 length is 17 residues. The CDR3 reads CASSLRIVGAGSGTQYF. As DNA, the CDR3 is TGTGCCAGCAGTTTAAGGATCGTGGGGGCCGGATCCGGTACGCAGTATTTT.

The chain has TRBV6-6 and TRBJ2-2; D possibly matches TRBD1 or TRBD2 (5 bases each). The length of the CDR3 is 15 residues. The ends were cut back, 7 bases at V and 2 bases at J, with 14 bases in the middle. Germline V lookup: CDR1 MNHNY, CDR2 SVGAGI (reference sequence). The CDR3 region is CASTAGTENTGELFF. The CDR3 DNA reads as TGTGCCAGCACCGCCGGGACGGAAAACACCGGGGAGCTGTTTTTT.

The chain joins TRBV6-1 to TRBJ2-1, with TRBD2 identical over 8 bases. CDR1 is MNHNS, CDR2 SASEGT, per germline. CDR3 length: 18 residues. V gave up 4 bases and J gave up 3 bases; unmatched junction bases: 14. CDR3 protein: CASSGGLAGYSVYNEQFF. CDR3 nucleotide sequence: TGTGCCAGCAGTGGTGGGTTAGCGGGATACTCGGTCTACAATGAGCAGTTCTTC.

This clonotype has just a few counts. The chain employs TRBV25-1 and TRBJ1-5; no definite D call. CDR3 length: 15 amino acids. The V end was cut by 4 bases, the J end by 2 bases, with 12 bases between. Looked up from germline, CDR1 is MGHDK and CDR2 is SYGVNS. CDR3 protein: CASSGPGRGNQPQHF. The CDR3, as DNA: TGTGCCAGCAGTGGCCCGGGTAGGGGCAATCAGCCCCAGCATTTT.

This clonotype was counted only a few times. The V call is TRBV28, the J call TRBJ2-5; unclear D gene. The end of the DNA fits TRBJ2-7 better, so the J call may be wrong. CDR3 size: 13 residues. Germline lookup yields CDR1 MDHEN and CDR2 SYDVKM. CDR3 sequence reads: CASLSAAWGEQYF. In DNA form, the CDR3 reads TGTGCCAGCCTTAGTGCAGCCTGGGGCGAGCAGTACTTC.

As concerns this clonotype: One base away lies a much larger clone, so this may be a sequencing read error. This chain joins TRBV7-2 and TRBJ2-1; 9 bases map to TRBD2. V shed 2 bases and J 7 bases; nucleotides not matched to a gene: 6. Germline CDR1 reads SGHTA; CDR2 reads FQGNSA. The CDR3 has 15 amino acids. CDR3 DNA sequence: TGTGCCAGCAGCTTACGCGGGGGGGGGAGTAATGAGCAGTTCTTC. The encoded protein is CASSLRGGGSNEQFF.

This clonotype was detected a few times. This chain uses TRBV20-1 with TRBJ2-1; D not certain. This CDR3 is 13 amino acids long. Germline V CDR1 and CDR2: DFQATT, SNEGSKA (reference sequence). Trimming removed 4 bases at V and 7 bases at J, with 14 bases between. In DNA, the CDR3 is TGCAGTGCTAACGGTCGCGGAAATAATGAGCAGTTCTTC. It specifies CSANGRGNNEQFF.

This clonotype was recorded a few times. The chain employs TRBV9 and TRBJ2-1; D uncertain. The CDR3 extends over 11 amino acids. Trimming cost V 7 bases and J 12 bases, with 14 bases left between them. Germline CDR1 and CDR2: SGDLS and YYNGEE. The CDR3 region has the DNA TGTGCCAGCGGAAGTGGGTCGGGGCAGTTCTTC. It codes for CASGSGSGQFF.

This sequence joins TRBV27 and TRBJ2-5; perhaps TRBD2 as D (7 bases). This CDR3 comprises 21 residues. Germline V gene sequence: CDR1 MNHEY, CDR2 SMNVEV (reference sequence). V was shortened by 3 bases and J by 1 base, with 30 bases between the two germline ends. Here the CDR3 DNA reads TGTGCCAGCAGTTTTCTTTTGCGGGGGCGAAGCGGGCCTACAGGCCAAGAGACCCAGTACTTC. Encoded protein: CASSFLLRGRSGPTGQETQYF.

This sequence joins TRBV7-8 and TRBJ2-7; 8 bases are shared with TRBD1. Per germline, CDR1 SGHVS and CDR2 FQNEAQ. The CDR3 is 15 amino acids. Trimming removed 5 bases from V and 2 bases from J; junction bases left unmatched: 8. The chain's CDR3 is CASSPRQGRTYEQYF. The CDR3 nucleotides are TGTGCCAGCAGCCCAAGACAGGGGCGGACCTACGAGCAGTACTTC.

V and J are TRBV4-1 and TRBJ2-2; tentatively, D is TRBD2 (6 bases). This CDR3 has 17 residues. Trimming shortened V by 3 bases and J by 6 bases, and 20 bases separated the two germline ends. CDR1 and CDR2 (germline): MGHRA, YSYEKL. As DNA, the CDR3 is TGCGCCAGCAGCCATTTTCCCGGAGGGAGAGGACCCGGGGAGCTGTTTTTT. It yields the protein CASSHFPGGRGPGELFF.

The chain has TRBV20-1 and TRBJ2-4; D is perhaps TRBD2 (5 bases). V shed 0 bases and J shed 9 bases, with 24 bases lying between them. Looked up from germline, CDR1 is DFQATT and CDR2 is SNEGSKA (reference sequence). The CDR3 runs to 17 residues. In nucleotides, the CDR3 is TGCAGTGCTAGAGATCGGGTGGCGGGTTGGTTGGATGGCATTCAGTACTTC. Residues: CSARDRVAGWLDGIQYF.

This clonotype was seen a single time. The chain couples TRBV12-3 or TRBV12-4 to TRBJ1-1; no clear D gene. V dropped 1 base and J dropped 4 bases, with 4 bases sitting between them. The CDR3 totals 12 residues. The CDR3 sequence: CASSLGPTEAFF. The CDR3 coding sequence is TGTGCCAGCAGTTTAGGCCCCACTGAAGCTTTCTTT.

This rearrangement joins TRBV29-1 to TRBJ1-1; possible D gene TRBD1, 5 bases. The germline V gene encodes CDR1 SQVTM and CDR2 ANQGSEA. Trimming left V 0 bases short and J 11 bases short, with 10 bases between. The CDR3 contains 11 residues. The CDR3: CSVEDRGAAFF. The CDR3 DNA reads as TGCAGCGTTGAAGATAGAGGGGCGGCTTTCTTT.

The sample holds a few counts of this clonotype. The gene calls are TRBV2 and TRBJ2-4; 7 bases align to TRBD1. Losses at the gene ends were 8 bases for V and 0 bases for J; bases not matched to a gene: 10. This CDR3 is built from 16 residues. Germline V gives CDR1 SNHLY, CDR2 FYNNEI. Here the CDR3 reads CASGRTDREAKNIQYF. In DNA, the CDR3 is TGTGCCAGCGGCAGGACAGACAGGGAAGCCAAAAACATTCAGTACTTC.

This clonotype was detected many times. The CDR3 spells CASSLSSYNEQFF. The CDR3 bases are TGTGCCAGCAGTTTATCCAGCTACAATGAGCAGTTCTTC. V is TRBV12-3 or TRBV12-4 and J is TRBJ2-1; D uncertain. The CDR3 has 13 amino acids. V was pared by 2 bases and J by 3 bases, with 5 bases between.

The chain joins TRBV10-3 to TRBJ2-3; D might be TRBD1 (6 bases). This CDR3 region has 11 residues. The germline V and J ends were trimmed by 10 bases and 3 bases, with 8 bases remaining between them. Germline V CDR1 and CDR2: ENHRY, SYGVKD. CDR3 sequence (DNA): TGTGCCACCGGACAGACAGATACGCAGTATTTT. Translation: CATGQTDTQYF.

This chain links TRBV11-2 with TRBJ1-2, with 9 bases fitting TRBD1. With 5 bases clipped from V and 6 bases from J, the junction kept 10 bases outside the gene matches. The CDR3 sequence is 15 residues long. Germline V gene data show CDR1 as SGHAT and CDR2 as FQNNGV. As DNA, the CDR3 is TGTGCCAGCAGCCTGGTCCGGGGGACAGGGAATGGCTACACCTTC. Protein product: CASSLVRGTGNGYTF.

The chain is built from TRBV9 and TRBJ2-7; D possibly matches TRBD1 or TRBD2 (7 bases each). CDR1 and CDR2 from the germline V gene are SGDLS and YYNGEE. This CDR3 is built from 14 residues. V lost 4 bases and J 6 bases, leaving 17 bases between the germline ends. The CDR3 spells CASSPWEGASEQYF. CDR3 in DNA: TGTGCCAGCAGCCCCTGGGAGGGGGCAAGCGAGCAGTACTTC.

J is TRBJ2-7 and V is TRBV5-5, with D tentatively TRBD2 (6 bases). This CDR3 spans 14 amino acids. Germline V gene lookup returns CDR1 SGHKS and CDR2 YYEKEE (reference sequence). Trimming cost V 2 bases and J 7 bases, with 16 bases left between them. The CDR3 DNA follows: TGTGCCAGCAGCTTAATGACCGGGGGTAGGGAGCAGTACTTC. This sequence encodes CASSLMTGGREQYF.